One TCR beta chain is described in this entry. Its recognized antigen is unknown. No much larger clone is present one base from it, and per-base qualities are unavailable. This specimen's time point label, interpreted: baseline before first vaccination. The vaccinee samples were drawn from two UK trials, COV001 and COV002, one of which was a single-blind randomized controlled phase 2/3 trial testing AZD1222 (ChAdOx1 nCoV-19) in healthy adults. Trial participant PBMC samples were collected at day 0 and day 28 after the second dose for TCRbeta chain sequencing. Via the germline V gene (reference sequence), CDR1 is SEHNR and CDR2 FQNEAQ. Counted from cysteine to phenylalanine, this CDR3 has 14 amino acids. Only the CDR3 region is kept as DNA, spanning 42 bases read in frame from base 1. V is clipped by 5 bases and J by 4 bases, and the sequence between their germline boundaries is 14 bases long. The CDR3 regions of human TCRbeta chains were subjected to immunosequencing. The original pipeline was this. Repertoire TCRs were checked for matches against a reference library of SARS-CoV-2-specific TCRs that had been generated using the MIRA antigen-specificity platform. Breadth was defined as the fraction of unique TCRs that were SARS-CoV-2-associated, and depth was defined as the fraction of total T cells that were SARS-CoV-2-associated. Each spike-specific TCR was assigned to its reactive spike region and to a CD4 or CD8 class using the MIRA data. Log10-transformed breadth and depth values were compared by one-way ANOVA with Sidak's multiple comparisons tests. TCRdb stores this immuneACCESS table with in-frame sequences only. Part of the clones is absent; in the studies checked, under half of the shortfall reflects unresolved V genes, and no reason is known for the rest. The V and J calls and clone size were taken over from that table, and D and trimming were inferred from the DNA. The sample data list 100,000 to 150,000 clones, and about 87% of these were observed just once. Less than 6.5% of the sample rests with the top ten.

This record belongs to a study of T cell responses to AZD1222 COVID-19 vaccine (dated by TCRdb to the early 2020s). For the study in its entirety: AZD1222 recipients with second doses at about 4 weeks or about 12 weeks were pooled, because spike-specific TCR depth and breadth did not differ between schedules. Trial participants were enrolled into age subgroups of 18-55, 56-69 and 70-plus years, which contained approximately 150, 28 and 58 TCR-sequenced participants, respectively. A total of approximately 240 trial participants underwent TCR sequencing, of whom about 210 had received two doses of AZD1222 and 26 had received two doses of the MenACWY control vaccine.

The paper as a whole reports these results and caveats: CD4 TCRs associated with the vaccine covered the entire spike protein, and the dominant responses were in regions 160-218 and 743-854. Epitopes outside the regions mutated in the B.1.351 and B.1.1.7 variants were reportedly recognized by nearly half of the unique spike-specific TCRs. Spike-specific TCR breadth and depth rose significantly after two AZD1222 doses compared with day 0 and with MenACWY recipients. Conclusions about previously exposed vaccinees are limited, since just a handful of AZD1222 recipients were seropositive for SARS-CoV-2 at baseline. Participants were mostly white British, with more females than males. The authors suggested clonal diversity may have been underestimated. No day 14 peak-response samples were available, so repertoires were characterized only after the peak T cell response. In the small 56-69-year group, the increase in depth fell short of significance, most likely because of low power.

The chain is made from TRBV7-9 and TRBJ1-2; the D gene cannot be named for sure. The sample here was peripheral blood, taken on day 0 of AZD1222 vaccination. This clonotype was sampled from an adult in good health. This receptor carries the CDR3 CASSPLTTLYGYTF. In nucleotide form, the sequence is TGTGCCAGCAGCCCACTTACAACCCTCTATGGCTACACCTTC.